This passage covers 12 T cell receptor beta chains from one sample sequenced in a study of cytomegalovirus exposure and HLA in healthy donors. This table comes from immunoSEQ multiplex PCR, and its TCRdb copy is limited to in-frame clones, with some not included. The table has 100,000 to 150,000 clones, 85% to 90% seen once. The sequenced sample was PBMCs. These receptors originate from a man younger than 45 in good health and CMV-seronegative.

The J gene is TRBJ1-6, the V gene TRBV7-6; 9 nucleotides line up with TRBD1. The trim removed 5 bases at V and 9 bases at J, leaving 11 bases unmatched. The CDR3 sequence is 16 residues long. The germline CDR1 and CDR2 sequences are SGHVS and FNYEAQ. The CDR3 sequence: CASSKDTQGASSPLHF. CDR3 sequence (DNA): TGTGCCAGCAGCAAGGATACACAGGGGGCTAGTTCACCCCTCCACTTT.

V and J are TRBV5-4 and TRBJ2-6; D is unresolved. Germline CDR1 reads SGHNT; CDR2 reads YYREEE (reference sequence). The CDR3 has 15 residues. The V and J ends lost 2 bases and 0 bases respectively, with 6 bases between them. The CDR3 DNA sequence: TGTGCCAGCAGCTTCATCCACTCTGGGGCCAACGTCCTGACTTTC. It translates to CASSFIHSGANVLTF.

The chain combines TRBV6-5 with TRBJ1-1, with D perhaps TRBD1 (5 bases). The germline CDR1 and CDR2 sequences are MNHEY and SVGAGI. V lost 7 bases, J lost 6 bases, and 15 bases lay in between. The CDR3 runs 13 residues. The DNA of the CDR3 is TGTGCCAGCATGCCGACAGTTTACGCTGAAGCTTTCTTT. Translation gives CASMPTVYAEAFF.

The V call is TRBV2, the J call TRBJ2-5, with D unresolved. Germline loops: CDR1 SNHLY, CDR2 FYNNEI. The CDR3 extends over 13 amino acids. V was clipped by 8 bases and J by 4 bases, with 14 bases between them. The CDR3 region has the DNA TGTGCCAGCGGTACCCAAGCACGAGAGACCCAGTACTTC. Translation gives CASGTQARETQYF. Full variable domain (remainder filled in from reference TRBV2 and TRBJ2-5): EPEVTQTPSHQVTQMGQEVILRCVPISNHLYFYWYRQILGQKVEFLVSFYNNEISEKSEIFDDQFSVERPDGSNFTLKIRSTKLEDSAMYFCASGTQARETQYFGPGTRLLVL.

The chain has TRBV6-5 and TRBJ1-4, with TRBD1 matching 7 bases. Germline CDR1 is MNHEY and CDR2 is SVGAGI. Germline trimming cut 2 bases from V and 0 bases from J; bases unmatched to any gene: 0. CDR3 size: 15 residues. In nucleotides, the CDR3 is TGTGCCAGCAGTTACGGGACAGCAACTAATGAAAAACTGTTTTTT. As protein: CASSYGTATNEKLFF.

This chain uses TRBV10-3 with TRBJ1-1; D not certain. Germline V gene sequence: CDR1 ENHRY, CDR2 SYGVKD. With 4 bases removed from V and 0 bases from J, the gap between germline ends came to 9 bases. The CDR3 loop spans 14 amino acids. The CDR3 protein is CAISAGGMNTEAFF. For the CDR3, the DNA is TGTGCCATCAGTGCAGGAGGAATGAACACTGAAGCTTTCTTT.

V gene TRBV19 combines with J gene TRBJ1-2; D is possibly TRBD1 (5 bases). Germline loops: CDR1 LNHDA, CDR2 SQIVND (reference sequence). The CDR3 is 15 residues long. V dropped 3 bases and J dropped 5 bases, with 16 bases sitting between them. DNA of the CDR3: TGTGCCAGTAGTATTGTTGGTGGACAACTGTATGGCTACACCTTC. As protein: CASSIVGGQLYGYTF.

The chain carries TRBV2 and TRBJ2-3; D perhaps matches TRBD2 (7 bases). The CDR3 covers 15 residues. V was shortened by 7 bases and J by 2 bases, with 16 bases between the two germline ends. Germline CDR1 SNHLY, CDR2 FYNNEI. CDR3 amino acids: CASKLEGGDTDTQYF. The CDR3 nucleotides read TGTGCCAGCAAACTCGAGGGGGGGGACACAGATACGCAGTATTTT.

This rearrangement joins TRBV9 to TRBJ1-3; tentatively, D is TRBD1 (6 bases). The CDR3 extends over 15 amino acids. Trimming pared 3 bases from V and 0 bases from J, leaving 10 bases between. Germline CDR1 SGDLS, CDR2 YYNGEE. The CDR3 reads CASSETGLSGNTIYF. The DNA for the CDR3 is TGTGCCAGCAGCGAAACAGGGCTCTCTGGAAACACCATATATTTT.

The rearrangement uses TRBV6-5 and TRBJ1-2; D is possibly TRBD1 (5 bases). The germline V gene has CDR1 MNHEY and CDR2 SVGAGI. The CDR3 loop spans 13 amino acids. Deletions cut 0 bases from V and 8 bases from J, with 10 bases between. The chain's CDR3 is CASSYSGTNGYTF. DNA for the CDR3: TGTGCCAGCAGTTACTCAGGGACTAACGGCTACACCTTC.

This chain joins TRBV15 and TRBJ2-6; D perhaps matches TRBD2 (6 bases). Between the trimmed V and J ends, which lost 3 bases and 0 bases, there was a span of 9 bases. Per the germline V gene, CDR1 is LNHNV and CDR2 is YYDKDF (reference sequence). CDR3 length equals 16 residues. CDR3 coding DNA: TGTGCCACCAGCAGGGGACTGTTCTCTGGGGCCAACGTCCTGACTTTC. Translating it yields CATSRGLFSGANVLTF.

J is TRBJ2-1 and V is TRBV18; tentatively, D is TRBD1 (6 bases). V was trimmed by 0 bases and J by 9 bases, leaving 15 bases between them. Looked up from germline, CDR1 is KGHSH and CDR2 is LQKENI. The CDR3 runs 15 residues. CDR3: CASSPPVQGQGEQFF. The CDR3 nucleotides read TGTGCCAGCTCACCACCGGTACAGGGTCAGGGTGAGCAGTTCTTC.